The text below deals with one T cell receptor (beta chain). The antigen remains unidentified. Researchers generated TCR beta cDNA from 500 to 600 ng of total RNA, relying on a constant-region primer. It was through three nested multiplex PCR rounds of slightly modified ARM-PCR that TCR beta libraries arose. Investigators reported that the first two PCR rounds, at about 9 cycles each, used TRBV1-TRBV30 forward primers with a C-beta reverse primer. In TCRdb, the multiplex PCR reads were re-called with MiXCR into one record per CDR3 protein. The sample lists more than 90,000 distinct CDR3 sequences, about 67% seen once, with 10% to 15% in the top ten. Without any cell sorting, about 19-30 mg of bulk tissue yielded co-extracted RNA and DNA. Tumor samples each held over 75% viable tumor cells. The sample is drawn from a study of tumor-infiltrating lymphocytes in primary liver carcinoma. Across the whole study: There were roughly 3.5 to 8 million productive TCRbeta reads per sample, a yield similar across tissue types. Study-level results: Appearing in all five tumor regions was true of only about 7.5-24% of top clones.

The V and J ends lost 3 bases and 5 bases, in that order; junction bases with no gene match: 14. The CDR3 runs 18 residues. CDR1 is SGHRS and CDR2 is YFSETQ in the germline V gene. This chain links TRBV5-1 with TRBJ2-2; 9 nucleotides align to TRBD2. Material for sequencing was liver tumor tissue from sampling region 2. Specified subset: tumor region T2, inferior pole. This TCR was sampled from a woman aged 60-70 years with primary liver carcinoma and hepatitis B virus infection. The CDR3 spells CASSCLGSVAGVTGELFF. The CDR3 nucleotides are TGCGCCAGCAGCTGCCTGGGGTCAGTAGCGGGAGTTACCGGGGAGCTGTTTTTT.